Sequencing of this T cell receptor (beta chain) was carried out in a study of OX40 agonist ivuxolimab in advanced cancers. Study details: Head and neck, renal cell, melanoma or hepatocellular carcinoma were the cancers that dose-escalation patients had. Study results and caveats: Clones of CD4+ and CD8+ blood T cells grew by week 6 at doses of 0.1 to 3.0 mg/kg.

A word on this clone: Antigen: not known.

Assay: immunoSEQ multiplex PCR; the TCRdb copy retains only in-frame clones and omits some. The repertoire consists of tens of thousands of clones, with roughly nine tenths occurring once and the leading ten covering approximately 19%. The V segment lost 3 bases and the J segment 2 bases; nucleotides outside the gene matches: 11. CDR3 length: 18 amino acids. Germline V gene data show CDR1 as MDHEN and CDR2 as SYDVKM. Sample: CD4+ or CD8+ T cells sorted from blood, taken in a trial of the OX40 agonist ivuxolimab. The origin of this receptor is an adult with an advanced solid tumor such as melanoma, head and neck, liver or kidney cancer. The chain carries TRBV28 and TRBJ1-1; 11 bases map to TRBD1. CDR3 region: CASSLNQGQGARNTEAFF. In nucleotides, the CDR3 is TGTGCCAGCAGTTTGAATCAAGGACAGGGGGCACGAAACACTGAAGCTTTCTTT.